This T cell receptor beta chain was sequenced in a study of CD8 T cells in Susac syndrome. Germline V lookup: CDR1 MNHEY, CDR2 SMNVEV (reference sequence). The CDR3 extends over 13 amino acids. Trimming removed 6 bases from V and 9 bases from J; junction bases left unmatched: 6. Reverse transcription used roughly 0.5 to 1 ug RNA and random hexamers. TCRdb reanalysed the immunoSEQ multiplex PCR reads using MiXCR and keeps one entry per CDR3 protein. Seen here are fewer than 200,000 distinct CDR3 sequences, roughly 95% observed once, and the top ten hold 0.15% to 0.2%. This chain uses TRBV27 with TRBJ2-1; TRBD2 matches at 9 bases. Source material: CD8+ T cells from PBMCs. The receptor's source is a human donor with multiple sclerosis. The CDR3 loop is CASSGGRVGEQFF. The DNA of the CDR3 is TGTGCCAGCAGCGGCGGGAGGGTTGGTGAGCAGTTCTTC.